This T cell receptor (beta chain) originates from a study of blood T cell repertoires in COVID-19. Study context: Sites across the United States, Italy and Spain contributed samples from acute and convalescent COVID-19.

Grouping used clinical history reported by participants in a survey and questionnaire. V shed 5 bases, J shed 2 bases, and the junction held 6 bases outside the gene matches. Germline CDR1 GTSNPN, CDR2 SVGIG (reference sequence). This CDR3 region has 14 residues. This clone has a handful of counts. Method: immunoSEQ multiplex PCR; TCRdb's copy keeps in-frame clones and lacks some. This table holds under 150,000 clones, 84% found once. The receptor comes from a woman aged 50 to 60 who had been exposed to COVID-19. Sequencing input: PBMCs or T cells enriched from blood (not recorded which). The chain recombines TRBV30 with TRBJ1-5; the match to TRBD1 covers 7 bases. Here the CDR3 reads CAWAQGTGNQPQHF. As DNA, the CDR3 is TGTGCCTGGGCGCAAGGGACAGGCAATCAGCCCCAGCATTTT.